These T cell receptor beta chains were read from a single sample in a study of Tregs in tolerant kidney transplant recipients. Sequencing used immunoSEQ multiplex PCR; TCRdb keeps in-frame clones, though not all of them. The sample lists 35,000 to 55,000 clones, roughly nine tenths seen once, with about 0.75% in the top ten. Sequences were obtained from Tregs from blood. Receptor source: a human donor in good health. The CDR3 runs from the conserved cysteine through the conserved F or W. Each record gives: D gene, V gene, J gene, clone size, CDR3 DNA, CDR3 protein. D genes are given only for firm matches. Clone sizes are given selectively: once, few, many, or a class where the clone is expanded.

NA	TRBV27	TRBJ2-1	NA	TGTGCCAGCAGTTTTAGAGAAGGGAGCTCCTACAATGAGCAGTTCTTC	CASSFREGSSYNEQFF
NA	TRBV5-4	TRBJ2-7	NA	TGTGCCAGCAGCTCGGTTGGAGGCCTCTACGAGCAGTACTTC	CASSSVGGLYEQYF
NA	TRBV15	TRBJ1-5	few	TGTGCCACCAGCAGACCAAATCAGCCCCAGCATTTT	CATSRPNQPQHF
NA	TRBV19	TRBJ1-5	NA	TGTGCCAGTAGTATGGGACCGGGCAATCAGCCCCAGCATTTT	CASSMGPGNQPQHF
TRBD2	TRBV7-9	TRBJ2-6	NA	TGTGCCAGCAGCTTAAGGGGCGGGGGATCTGGGGCCAACGTCCTGACTTTC	CASSLRGGGSGANVLTF
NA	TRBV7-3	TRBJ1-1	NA	TGTGCCAGCAGCAACCAGCCGAACACTGAAGCTTTCTTT	CASSNQPNTEAFF
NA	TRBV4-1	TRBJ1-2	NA	TGCGCCAGCAGCCAAGGATTCCTTCCAGGGGCCTACGGCTACACCTTC	CASSQGFLPGAYGYTF
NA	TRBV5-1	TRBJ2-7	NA	TGCGCCAGCAGCTTTATAGCGGATTCCTACGAGCAGTACTTC	CASSFIADSYEQYF
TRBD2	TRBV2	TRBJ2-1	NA	TGTGCCAGCAGAGCCGGGACTATCTTCAATGAGCAGTTCTTC	CASRAGTIFNEQFF
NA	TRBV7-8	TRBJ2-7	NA	TGTGCCAGCAGCTTAACCCTCTCGGGGGCAGGCTCCTACGAGCAGTACTTC	CASSLTLSGAGSYEQYF
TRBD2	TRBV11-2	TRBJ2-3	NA	TGTGCCAGCAGCTGGACTAGCGGGGGGGCCTCTGAAGATACGCAGTATTTT	CASSWTSGGASEDTQYF
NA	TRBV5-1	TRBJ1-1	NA	TGCGCCAGCAGCTTGGCCTTTGCGGGCCAGAACACTGAAGCTTTCTTT	CASSLAFAGQNTEAFF
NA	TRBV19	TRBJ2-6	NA	TGTGCCAGTAGTCCTTCGGGACCTATAATTTTCTCTGGGGCCAACGTCCTGACTTTC	CASSPSGPIIFSGANVLTF
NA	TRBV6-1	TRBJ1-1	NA	TGTGCCAGCAATATGGAAGTTGGGGTCCGGCTTTTT	CASNMEVGVRLF
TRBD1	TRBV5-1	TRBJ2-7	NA	TGCGCCAGCAGCGCAACAGGGGGCGAGCAGTACTTC	CASSATGGEQYF
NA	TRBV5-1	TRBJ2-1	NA	TGCGCCAGCAGCTTAACGACAGATTCCTACAATGAGCAGTTCTTC	CASSLTTDSYNEQFF
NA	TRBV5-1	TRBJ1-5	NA	TGCGCCAGCAGCTTGGATGGCAATCAGCCCCAGCATTTT	CASSLDGNQPQHF
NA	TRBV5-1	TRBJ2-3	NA	TGCGCCAGCAGCTTGGGGTATGCGGGAACCTTCACAGATACGCAGTATTTT	CASSLGYAGTFTDTQYF
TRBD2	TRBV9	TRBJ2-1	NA	TGTGCCAGCAGCGTTAGCGGGGGAGTCTACAATGAGCAGTTCTTC	CASSVSGGVYNEQFF
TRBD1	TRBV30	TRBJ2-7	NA	TGTGCCTGGAACCGGGACAGGGGGCTCAGGGCGGCCCACGAGCAGTACTTC	CAWNRDRGLRAAHEQYF
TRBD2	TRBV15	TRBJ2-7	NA	TGTGCCACCAGCAGATCCCTAATAGCGGGAGCGGCCTACGAGCAGTACTTC	CATSRSLIAGAAYEQYF
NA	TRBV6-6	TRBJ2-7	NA	TGTGCCAGCAGTCCCCGATGGTCGGTAGACGAGCAGTACTTC	CASSPRWSVDEQYF